The clone carrying this TCR beta chain was picked up a small number of times. Sample time point: baseline pretreatment blood. Treatment defined: 15 Gy SBRT to primary tumor, nephrectomy 4 weeks later. Germline-derived CDR1 and CDR2 are LNHDA and SQIVND (reference sequence). The CDR3 runs to 13 residues. With V trimmed by 6 bases and J by 0 bases, 0 bases remained unmatched. Repertoires were generated with immunoSEQ multiplex PCR, while TCRdb's copy carries only in-frame clones and drops some. Altogether approximately 150,000 clones are present, 88% being singletons, with the ten largest covering around 4%. The data are from a study of radiation and T cells in renal cell carcinoma.

The chain recombines TRBV19 with TRBJ1-1, with 8 nucleotides matching TRBD1. The source was blood, collected from a patient whose treatment included radiotherapy and nephrectomy. This TCR was sampled from a woman in her sixties or seventies with renal cell carcinoma. The CDR3 DNA sequence: TGTGCCAGTAGGACAGGGGTGAACACTGAAGCTTTCTTT. Its protein is CASRTGVNTEAFF.